One and the same sample provided the 12 T cell receptor beta chains below, sequenced in a study of beta chain features in type 1 diabetes (dated by TCRdb to 2016 to 2019). The method was the immunoSEQ multiplex PCR assay. All of the isolated RNA was reverse transcribed with the High Capacity cDNA Reverse Transcription Kit, so expressed TCRB transcripts were sequenced. What TCRdb holds here is the immuneACCESS table cut down to in-frame rearrangements. Part of the clones is not present; checked against another copy, under half of the missing clones reflect an unresolved V gene, and the others are unexplained. The sample table holds under 300,000 clones, of which about 7.8% were seen once. The top ten clones comprise more than 0.8% of the sample. Sequenced sample: central memory CD4+ T cells from blood. The receptors derive from a woman between 18 and 30 years old in good health.

This clone was seen only a few times. This CDR3 is also generated by other DNA sequences in the sample. The rearrangement links TRBV29-1 to TRBJ2-1; TRBD2 matches 10 bases. Germline loops: CDR1 SQVTM, CDR2 ANQGSEA. Germline trimming cut 3 bases from V and 4 bases from J; bases unmatched to any gene: 3. CDR3 length equals 14 residues. The CDR3 DNA reads TGCAGCGTTGACGGGACTAGCGCTTACAATGAGCAGTTCTTC. As protein: CSVDGTSAYNEQFF.

This clone was detected only a few times. The CDR3 DNA reads TGTGCCAGCAGCTTTTGGGCCGGTGGAAACACCATATATTTT. Its translation is CASSFWAGGNTIYF. The chain recombines TRBV7-8 with TRBJ1-3; D remains unclear. The V gene's germline CDR1 is SGHVS and CDR2 FQNEAQ. V was pared by 3 bases and J by 3 bases, with 9 bases between. This CDR3 spans 14 amino acids.

This chain uses TRBV7-9 with TRBJ1-4; 7 bases match TRBD1. V was pared by 3 bases and J by 4 bases, with 2 bases of the junction left unmatched. Germline assignment: CDR1 SEHNR and CDR2 FQNEAQ (reference sequence). CDR3 length equals 14 residues. DNA of the CDR3: TGTGCCAGCAGCTTGACAGGGAATAATGAAAAACTGTTTTTT. Translated, it gives CASSLTGNNEKLFF.

The sample holds a few counts of this clone. The rearrangement uses TRBV2 and TRBJ2-7; 9 nucleotides match TRBD2. With 2 bases clipped from V and 3 bases from J, the junction kept 2 bases outside the gene matches. The germline gives CDR1 SNHLY, CDR2 FYNNEI. The CDR3 length is 14 residues. Written as DNA, the CDR3 is TGTGCCAGCAGTGAACAGCGGGGGGACTACGAGCAGTACTTC. Protein sequence: CASSEQRGDYEQYF. The full variable domain, its missing parts supplied by reference TRBV2 and TRBJ2-7, is EPEVTQTPSHQVTQMGQEVILRCVPISNHLYFYWYRQILGQKVEFLVSFYNNEISEKSEIFDDQFSVERPDGSNFTLKIRSTKLEDSAMYFCASSEQRGDYEQYFGPGTRLTVT.

The chain combines TRBV4-2 with TRBJ2-5, with TRBD1 matching 8 bases. Germline V gene sequence: CDR1 LGHNA, CDR2 YNFKEQ. The J segment lost 2 bases and the V segment lost 5 bases, leaving 7 bases of the junction unmatched. The CDR3 spans 15 residues. CDR3 sequence (DNA): TGTGCCAGCAGCTCCCTCAGGGGGCGTCAAGAGACCCAGTACTTC. It translates to CASSSLRGRQETQYF.

A few counts support this clone. This chain joins TRBV7-2 and TRBJ2-4; weak D call: TRBD1 (6 bases). CDR1 and CDR2 (germline): SGHTA, FQGNSA. There are 14 residues in the CDR3. V lost 4 bases, J lost 3 bases, and 10 bases lay in between. CDR3 sequence (DNA): TGTGCCAGCAGCTCACAGGGCGGCAAAAACATTCAGTACTTC. Residues: CASSSQGGKNIQYF.

There are many counts of this clone. The rearrangement joins TRBV13 to TRBJ2-4; 8 bases are shared with TRBD1. CDR1 is PRHDT and CDR2 is FYEKMQ in the germline V gene (reference sequence). V shed 5 bases, J shed 2 bases, and the junction held 8 bases outside the gene matches. The length of the CDR3 is 16 residues. The CDR3 region is CASSKNRGVTKNIQYF. In DNA, the CDR3 is TGTGCCAGCAGCAAAAACAGGGGGGTGACCAAAAACATTCAGTACTTC.

This clone has a handful of counts. V is TRBV2 and J is TRBJ2-1; D gene unclear. CDR3 size: 15 residues. Germline V gene sequence: CDR1 SNHLY, CDR2 FYNNEI. Trimming took off 7 bases at V and 2 bases at J, with 15 bases between the two ends. CDR3 sequence (DNA): TGTGCCAGCACCCAAAATTCTGGAGCCTACAATGAGCAGTTCTTC. It translates to CASTQNSGAYNEQFF.

The chain couples TRBV7-2 to TRBJ1-1; D uncertain. The CDR3 covers 14 residues. V was cut by 1 base and J by 5 bases, with 11 bases left in between. Germline CDR1 reads SGHTA; CDR2 reads FQGNSA. In DNA, the CDR3 is TGTGCCAGCAGCTTAGTCTACGCAGGAACTGAAGCTTTCTTT. Its translation is CASSLVYAGTEAFF.

The chain has TRBV10-3 and TRBJ1-2; D remains unclear. CDR1 is ENHRY, CDR2 SYGVKD, per germline. There are 13 residues in the CDR3. Trimming removed 6 bases at V and 2 bases at J, with 10 bases between. In DNA form, the CDR3 reads TGTGCCATCAGGCCAGCTGAAAACTATGGCTACACCTTC. It yields the protein CAIRPAENYGYTF.

This clone appeared a few times. Other DNA sequences in this specimen translate into the identical CDR3. J is TRBJ1-5 and V is TRBV4-3; possible D gene TRBD1, 5 bases. Between the trimmed V and J ends, which lost 1 base and 7 bases, there was a span of 8 bases. The CDR3 spans 13 residues. Germline loops: CDR1 LGHNA, CDR2 YSLEER. CDR3 amino acids: CASSQVKGQPQHF. CDR3 in DNA: TGCGCCAGCAGCCAAGTAAAGGGGCAGCCCCAGCATTTT.

The chain combines TRBV6-5 with TRBJ2-5, with D hard to call. Per the germline V gene, CDR1 is MNHEY and CDR2 is SVGAGI. Between the trimmed V and J ends, which lost 5 bases and 0 bases, there was a span of 10 bases. This CDR3 spans 14 amino acids. The CDR3 sequence: CASSATVNQETQYF. CDR3 DNA: TGTGCCAGCAGTGCGACTGTGAACCAAGAGACCCAGTACTTC.